This TCR beta chain was sequenced during a study of tumor-infiltrating lymphocytes in primary liver carcinoma. Study summary: Measuring roughly 4.2 to 10 cm across, the tumors were staged as T1-T3 N0M0. Study-wide results and limits: A fraction of only about 7.5-25% of top clones appeared in all five tumor regions.

Starting material for RNA and DNA co-extraction consisted of roughly 18-34 mg of unsorted bulk tissue. Each of the tumor samples contained in excess of 75% viable tumor cells. Production of TCR beta cDNA used 400 to 600 ng total RNA together with a constant-region primer. Construction of TCR beta libraries relied on three successive nested multiplex PCR rounds employing slightly modified ARM-PCR. TRBV1-TRBV30 forward primers paired with a C-beta reverse primer were used in the first two PCR rounds, which ran roughly 10 cycles each. MiXCR, applied by TCRdb to the multiplex PCR reads, yields one record per CDR3 protein. The sample includes about 120,000 distinct CDR3 sequences, around two thirds seen only once; the top ten take about a tenth. To note about this clonotype: Its matching antigen is unknown. The final CDR3 position lacks the conserved phenylalanine or tryptophan, pointing to a likely read error.

CDR1 is SGHAT and CDR2 is FQNNGV in the germline V gene. CDR3 length: 12 amino acids. V gave up 3 bases and J gave up 9 bases, with 8 bases separating them. Material: liver tumor tissue from sampling region 1. Subset reported: tumor region T1, superior pole. The clonotype originates from a woman aged 60 to 75 with primary liver carcinoma and hepatitis B virus infection. The chain is built from TRBV11-2 and TRBJ2-2; D is perhaps TRBD2 (6 bases). The CDR3: CASSFWDWELFL. The CDR3 bases are TGTGCCAGCAGCTTCTGGGACTGGGAGCTGTTTCTT.